This T cell receptor beta chain was identified during a study of blood T cell repertoires in COVID-19. On the study more broadly: Acute-phase and convalescent COVID-19 samples originated in the United States, Italy and Spain. PBMCs, B-cell-depleted T cells, or T cells provided the cDNA or gDNA that made up the material.

This CDR3 contains 15 residues. Losses at the gene ends were 3 bases for V and 4 bases for J; bases not matched to a gene: 7. Germline V gene sequence: CDR1 LNHDA, CDR2 SQIVND (reference sequence). The assay was immunoSEQ multiplex PCR, and TCRdb's table has in-frame clones only and misses some. The data contain about 120,000 clones, 85% of them singletons. This TCR derives from a woman older than 75 with acute or convalescent COVID-19. Source material: peripheral blood. V is TRBV19 and J is TRBJ2-3; TRBD2 matches at 7 bases. The CDR3 DNA reads TGTGCCAGTAGTATTTGGGGGGGAGGCTCAGATACGCAGTATTTT. Translating it yields CASSIWGGGSDTQYF.